This T cell receptor beta chain was documented in a study of blood T cell repertoires in COVID-19. In terms of age and location, participants ranged from about 18 to 100 years and lived in about two dozen US areas. Clinical histories supplied by participants themselves formed the basis of cohort assignment. Germline trimming cut 8 bases from V and 3 bases from J; bases unmatched to any gene: 8. Germline V lookup: CDR1 LNHDA, CDR2 SQIVND (reference sequence). The CDR3 is made up of 15 amino acids. Original data processing: Cell counts per sample came from amplifying reference gene primers. Some clones are missing from TCRdb's copy, which holds only in-frame ones; the method was immunoSEQ multiplex PCR. The DNA was the basis for D and trimming; V, J and clone size are from that table. The table lists 200,000 or so clones, around 81% of them singletons.

The TCR was taken from a woman between 40 and 50 years old with acute COVID-19. The chain has TRBV19 and TRBJ1-5; 9 positions agree with TRBD1. The material sequenced was PBMCs or T cells enriched from blood (not recorded which). The CDR3 region has the DNA TGTGCCAGTGTTGTCGGACAGGGGTACAATCAGCCCCAGCATTTT. Its translation: CASVVGQGYNQPQHF.